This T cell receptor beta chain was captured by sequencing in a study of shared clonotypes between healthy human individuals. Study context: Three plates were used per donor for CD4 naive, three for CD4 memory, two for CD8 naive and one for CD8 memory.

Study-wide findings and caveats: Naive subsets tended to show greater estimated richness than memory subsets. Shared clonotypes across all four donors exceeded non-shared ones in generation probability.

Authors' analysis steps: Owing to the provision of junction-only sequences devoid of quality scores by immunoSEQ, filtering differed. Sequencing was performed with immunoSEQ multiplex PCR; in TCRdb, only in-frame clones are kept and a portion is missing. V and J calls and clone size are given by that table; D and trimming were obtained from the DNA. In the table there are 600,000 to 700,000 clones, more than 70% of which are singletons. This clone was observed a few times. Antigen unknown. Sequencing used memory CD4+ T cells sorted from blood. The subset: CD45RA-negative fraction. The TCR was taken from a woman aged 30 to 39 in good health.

This CDR3 is CASSPDRNYGYTF. DNA for the CDR3: TGTGCCAGCAGCCCGGACAGGAACTATGGCTACACCTTC. The chain links TRBV7-3 to TRBJ1-2; 7 bases align to TRBD1. V lost 5 bases, J lost 2 bases, and 2 bases stayed unmatched. Germline V gene sequence: CDR1 SGHTA, CDR2 FQGTGA. The CDR3 contains 13 residues.